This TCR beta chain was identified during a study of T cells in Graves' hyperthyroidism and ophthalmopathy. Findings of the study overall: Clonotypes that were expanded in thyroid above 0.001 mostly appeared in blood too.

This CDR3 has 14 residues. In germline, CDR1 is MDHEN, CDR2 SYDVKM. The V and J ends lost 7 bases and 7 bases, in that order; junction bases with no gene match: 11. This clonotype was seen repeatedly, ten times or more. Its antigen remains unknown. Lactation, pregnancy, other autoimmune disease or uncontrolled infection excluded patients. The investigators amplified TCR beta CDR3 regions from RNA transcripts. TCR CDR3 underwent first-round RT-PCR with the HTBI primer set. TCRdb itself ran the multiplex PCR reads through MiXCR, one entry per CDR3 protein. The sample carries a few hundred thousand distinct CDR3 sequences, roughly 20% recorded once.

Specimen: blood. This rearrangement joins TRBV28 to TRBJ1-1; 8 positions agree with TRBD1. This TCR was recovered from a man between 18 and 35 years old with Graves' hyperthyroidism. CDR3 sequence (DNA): TGTGCCAGCACCCTTGTAGGGGGACAGGATGAAGCTTTCTTT. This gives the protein CASTLVGGQDEAFF.